The next 5 T cell receptor beta chains were all read from a single sample in a study of OX40 agonist ivuxolimab in advanced cancers. Profiled with immunoSEQ multiplex PCR; TCRdb holds only in-frame clones, not every one. This repertoire shows tens of thousands of clones, around 83% found once; its top ten account for approximately 2.5%. The sequences come from CD4+ or CD8+ T cells sorted from blood, collected in a trial of the OX40 agonist ivuxolimab. These receptors came from an adult with an advanced solid tumor such as melanoma, head and neck, liver or kidney cancer.

V is TRBV7-9 and J is TRBJ2-1, with TRBD2 identical over 11 bases. CDR1 is SEHNR, CDR2 FQNEAQ, per germline (reference sequence). This CDR3 spans 17 amino acids. V trimming: 4 bases; J trimming: 4 bases; junction bases outside the gene matches: 9. The CDR3 DNA reads as TGTGCCAGCAGCTCTCTACTAGCGGGAGCGGGTTACAATGAGCAGTTCTTC. Its translation is CASSSLLAGAGYNEQFF.

The genes are TRBV7-9 and TRBJ1-1; tentative D call: TRBD1 (6 bases). The CDR3 contains 15 residues. V lost 5 bases to trimming and J lost 0 bases, with 13 bases between them. Germline CDR1 is SEHNR and CDR2 is FQNEAQ (reference sequence). CDR3 sequence reads: CASSLMGGMNTEAFF. The DNA of the CDR3 is TGTGCCAGCAGCCTTATGGGGGGCATGAACACTGAAGCTTTCTTT. The full variable domain, rest sourced from reference TRBV7-9 and TRBJ1-1, is DTGVSQNPRHKITKRGQNVTFRCDPISEHNRLYWYRQTLGQGPEFLTYFQNEAQLEKSRLLSDRFSAERPKGSFSTLEIQRTEQGDSAMYLCASSLMGGMNTEAFFGQGTRLTVV.

V usage is TRBV4-2 and J usage is TRBJ2-7; no definite D call. With 5 bases removed from V and 6 bases from J, the gap between germline ends came to 17 bases. CDR1 and CDR2 from the germline V gene are LGHNA and YNFKEQ. The CDR3 spans 14 residues. CDR3 nucleotide sequence: TGTGCCAGCAGCTTGGGTCCCCAAATGGGCGAGCAGTACTTC. Protein product: CASSLGPQMGEQYF.

The genes are TRBV7-9 and TRBJ2-7; 8 bases agree with TRBD2. CDR1 and CDR2 (germline): SEHNR, FQNEAQ (reference sequence). J lost 5 bases, V lost 6 bases, and 12 bases had no gene match. This CDR3 comprises 15 residues. The chain's CDR3 is CASRPAGTSSHEQYF. Here the CDR3 DNA reads TGTGCCAGCAGACCAGCCGGGACTAGTTCCCACGAGCAGTACTTC.

This clone was picked up a small number of times. The chain combines TRBV18 with TRBJ1-1; D not resolved. CDR3 size: 12 residues. Looked up from germline, CDR1 is KGHSH and CDR2 is LQKENI. Trimming removed 6 bases from V and 10 bases from J, with 15 bases in between. The CDR3 loop is CASSPDGSLAFF. The CDR3 DNA is TGTGCCAGCTCCCCGGACGGGAGTTTAGCTTTCTTT.